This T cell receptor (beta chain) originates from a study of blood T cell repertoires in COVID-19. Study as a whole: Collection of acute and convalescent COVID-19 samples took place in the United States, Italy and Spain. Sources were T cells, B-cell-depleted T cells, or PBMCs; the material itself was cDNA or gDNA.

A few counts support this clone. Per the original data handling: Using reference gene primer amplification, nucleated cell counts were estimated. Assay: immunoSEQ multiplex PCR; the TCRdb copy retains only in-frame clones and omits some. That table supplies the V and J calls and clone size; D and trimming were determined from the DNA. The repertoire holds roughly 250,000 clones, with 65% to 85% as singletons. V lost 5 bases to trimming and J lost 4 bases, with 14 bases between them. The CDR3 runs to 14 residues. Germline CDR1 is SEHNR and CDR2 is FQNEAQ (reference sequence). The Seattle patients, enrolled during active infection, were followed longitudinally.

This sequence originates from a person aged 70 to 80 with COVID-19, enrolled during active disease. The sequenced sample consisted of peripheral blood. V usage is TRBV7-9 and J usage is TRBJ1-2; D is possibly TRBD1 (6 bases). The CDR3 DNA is TGTGCCAGCAGCCGTTCCCGCAGGGGCTATGGCTACACCTTC. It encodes CASSRSRRGYGYTF.